Below, 13 T cell receptor beta chains from the same sample are listed, as sequenced in a study of blood T cell repertoires in COVID-19. The data were produced by immunoSEQ multiplex PCR, yet TCRdb's version contains in-frame clones alone and is incomplete. The table records roughly 160,000 clones, about 80% of them present only once. The sample was PBMCs or T cells enriched from blood (not recorded which). The receptors shown here come from a woman aged 60-75 years who had recovered from COVID-19.

In regard to this clone: The sample has other DNA sequences that encode this CDR3 too. This chain uses TRBV5-1 with TRBJ1-2, with 9 bases fitting TRBD1. Germline V gene sequence: CDR1 SGHRS, CDR2 YFSETQ. The CDR3 runs 15 residues. The V and J ends lost 3 bases and 8 bases, in that order; junction bases with no gene match: 11. This CDR3 reads CASSSQPGQGEGYTF. CDR3 nucleotide sequence: TGCGCCAGCAGCTCCCAACCGGGACAGGGTGAGGGCTACACCTTC.

The rearrangement links TRBV19 to TRBJ1-4, with 7 bases identical to TRBD1. The CDR3 length is 16 residues. CDR1 and CDR2 (germline): LNHDA, SQIVND (reference sequence). The J segment lost 5 bases and the V segment lost 4 bases, leaving 10 bases of the junction unmatched. CDR3: CASSTPWTGGNEKLFF. CDR3 nucleotide sequence: TGTGCCAGTAGTACTCCGTGGACAGGTGGCAATGAAAAACTGTTTTTT.

The V and J genes are TRBV7-9 and TRBJ1-1; 8 bases fit TRBD1. This CDR3 region has 14 residues. The germline gives CDR1 SEHNR, CDR2 FQNEAQ (reference sequence). J gave up 1 base and V 4 bases, and 2 bases lay outside the gene matches. The CDR3 loop is CASSSDRENTEAFF. In nucleotides, the CDR3 is TGTGCCAGCAGCTCGGACAGGGAGAACACTGAAGCTTTCTTT.

This clone was detected a few times. The chain uses TRBV29-1 and TRBJ2-7; 8 bases match TRBD1. The V gene's germline CDR1 is SQVTM and CDR2 ANQGSEA. The CDR3 covers 12 residues. V gave up 6 bases and J gave up 1 base; unmatched junction bases: 2. CDR3 region: CSVRTGSYEQYF. Here the CDR3 DNA reads TGCAGCGTCCGGACAGGGTCCTACGAGCAGTACTTC.

This clone was seen a handful of times. V gene TRBV14 combines with J gene TRBJ1-1, with D possibly matching TRBD1 (5 bases). CDR3 length: 14 residues. Germline loops: CDR1 SGHDN, CDR2 FVKESK. Deletions cut 0 bases from V and 4 bases from J, with 9 bases between. The CDR3 loop is CASSQDRQGTEAFF. CDR3 bases: TGTGCCAGCAGCCAAGATCGCCAGGGCACTGAAGCTTTCTTT.

The rearrangement joins TRBV2 to TRBJ2-1; 12 bases align to TRBD2. The CDR3 is 15 amino acids. The ends lost 4 bases at V and 4 bases at J; junction bases unmatched: 2. CDR1 is SNHLY and CDR2 is FYNNEI in the germline V gene. CDR3 nucleotides: TGTGCCAGCAGTGGACTAGCGGGGGCATACAATGAGCAGTTCTTC. This sequence encodes CASSGLAGAYNEQFF.

The CDR3 is CASSVAAERGTREFF. In DNA form, the CDR3 reads TGTGCCAGCAGCGTAGCCGCCGAGCGGGGGACCAGGGAGTTCTTC. The chain combines TRBV9 with TRBJ2-1, with 8 bases lining up with TRBD2. This CDR3 spans 15 amino acids. Germline values: CDR1 SGDLS, CDR2 YYNGEE. The junction had 13 bases not matched to a gene; V was cut back by 0 bases and J by 14 bases.

CDR3 protein: CASRETGGDTEAFF. As DNA, the CDR3 is TGTGCCAGTAGAGAGACAGGGGGGGACACTGAAGCTTTCTTT. The J gene is TRBJ1-1, the V gene TRBV19, with 9 bases fitting TRBD1. Looked up from germline, CDR1 is LNHDA and CDR2 is SQIVND (reference sequence). This CDR3 contains 14 residues. Trimming at V came to 6 bases and at J to 3 bases, leaving 5 bases not matched to a gene.

This clone has a handful of counts. The V call is TRBV6-5, the J call TRBJ2-7; possibly TRBD1 for D (5 bases). The CDR3 runs 15 residues. The V gene's germline CDR1 is MNHEY and CDR2 SVGAGI. Between the trimmed V and J ends, which lost 6 bases and 0 bases, there was a span of 15 bases. The CDR3 region is CASRSRVGISYEQYF. For the CDR3, the DNA is TGTGCCAGCAGAAGCAGGGTGGGGATCTCCTACGAGCAGTACTTC.

The CDR3 DNA reads as TGTGCCAGCAGTGGCCTAGCGGGGGGCTACGAGCAGTACTTC. Residues: CASSGLAGGYEQYF. The J gene is TRBJ2-7, the V gene TRBV3-1 (or the pseudogene TRBV3-2); 11 bases are shared with TRBD2. J lost 3 bases, V lost 6 bases, and 4 bases had no gene match. Germline CDR1 reads LGHDT; CDR2 reads YNNKEL (reference sequence). This CDR3 region has 14 residues.

This chain connects TRBV7-3 to TRBJ2-2; 9 bases map to TRBD1. Germline trimming cut 5 bases from V and 0 bases from J; bases unmatched to any gene: 4. The CDR3 consists of 16 residues. CDR1 is SGHTA, CDR2 FQGTGA, per germline. CDR3 loop: CASSPRTGANTGELFF. Written as DNA, the CDR3 is TGTGCCAGCAGCCCCCGGACAGGGGCGAACACCGGGGAGCTGTTTTTT.

V gene TRBV19 combines with J gene TRBJ1-5; D call uncertain. The germline V gene encodes CDR1 LNHDA and CDR2 SQIVND (reference sequence). The germline V and J ends were trimmed by 9 bases and 3 bases, with 18 bases remaining between them. The CDR3 totals 15 residues. In DNA, the CDR3 is TGTGCCAGCCAGCGGGCCAGAGTTCACAATCAGCCCCAGCATTTT. It specifies CASQRARVHNQPQHF. Full variable domain (outside the CDR3, taken from reference TRBV19 and TRBJ1-5): DGGITQSPKYLFRKEGQNVTLSCEQNLNHDAMYWYRQDPGQGLRLIYYSQIVNDFQKGDIAEGYSVSREKKESFPLTVTSAQKNPTAFYLCASQRARVHNQPQHFGDGTRLSIL.

V gene TRBV30 combines with J gene TRBJ1-2, with D uncertain. The CDR3 is 13 amino acids. Trimming left V 3 bases short and J 1 base short, with 9 bases between. CDR1 GTSNPN and CDR2 SVGIG come from the germline V gene (reference sequence). As DNA, the CDR3 is TGTGCCTGGAGCGTACAATTTAACTATGGCTACACCTTC. Its protein product is CAWSVQFNYGYTF. Supplemented by reference TRBV30 and TRBJ1-2, the full variable domain reads SQTIHQWPATLVQPVGSPLSLECTVEGTSNPNLYWYRQAAGRGLQLLFYSVGIGQISSEVPQNLSASRPQDRQFILSSKKLLLSDSGFYLCAWSVQFNYGYTFGSGTRLTVV.